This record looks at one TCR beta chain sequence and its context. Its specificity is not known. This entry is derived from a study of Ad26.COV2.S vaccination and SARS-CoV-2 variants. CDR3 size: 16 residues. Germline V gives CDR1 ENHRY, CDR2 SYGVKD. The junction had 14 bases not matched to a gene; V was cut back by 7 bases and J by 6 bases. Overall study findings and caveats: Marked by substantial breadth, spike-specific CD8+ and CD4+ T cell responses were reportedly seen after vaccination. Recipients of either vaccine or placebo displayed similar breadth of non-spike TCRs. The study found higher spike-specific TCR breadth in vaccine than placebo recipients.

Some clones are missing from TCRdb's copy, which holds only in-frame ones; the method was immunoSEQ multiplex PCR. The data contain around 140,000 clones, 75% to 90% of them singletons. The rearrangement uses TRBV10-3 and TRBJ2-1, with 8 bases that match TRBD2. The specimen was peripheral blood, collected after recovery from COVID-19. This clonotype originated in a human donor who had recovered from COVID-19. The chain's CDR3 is CAIMGGLAGLANEQFF. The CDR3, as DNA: TGTGCCATCATGGGGGGTCTAGCGGGCCTTGCCAATGAGCAGTTCTTC.